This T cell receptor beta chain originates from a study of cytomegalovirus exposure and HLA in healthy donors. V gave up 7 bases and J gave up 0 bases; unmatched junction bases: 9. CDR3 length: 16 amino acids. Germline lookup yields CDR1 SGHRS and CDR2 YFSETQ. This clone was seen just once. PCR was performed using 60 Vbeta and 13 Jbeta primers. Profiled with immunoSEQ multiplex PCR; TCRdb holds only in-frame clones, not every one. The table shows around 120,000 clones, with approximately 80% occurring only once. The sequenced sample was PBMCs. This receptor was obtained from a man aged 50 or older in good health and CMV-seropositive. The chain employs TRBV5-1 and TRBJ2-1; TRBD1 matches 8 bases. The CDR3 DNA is TGCGCCAGCTTGGACCGAACAGGGGGCTCCTACAATGAGCAGTTCTTC. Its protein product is CASLDRTGGSYNEQFF.